The rows below give T cell receptor beta chains drawn from one sample of a study of CD8 T cells in ankylosing spondylitis. TCRdb re-analysed the 5' RACE reads in MiXCR, keeping a single row per CDR3 protein. Of some 700,000 distinct CDR3 sequences in the sample, over 15% were seen once. Sequencing used blood, either unsorted or a sorted T cell fraction (not recorded which). The receptors come from a male donor with ankylosing spondylitis. Each CDR3 is given with its conserved first and last residue. D genes are given only for firm matches. Rows may omit the clone size; those that give it use once, few, many or a size class.

clone size,V gene,J gene,D gene,CDR3 protein,CDR3 DNA
.,TRBV6-8,TRBJ2-5,.,CASQPGPGKETQYF,TGTGCCAGCCAACCGGGGCCAGGAAAAGAGACCCAGTACTTC
.,TRBV5-1,TRBJ1-1,.,CASSTGTSYPVRDTEAFF,TGCGCCAGCAGCACGGGGACTTCCTACCCCGTGAGGGACACTGAAGCTTTCTTT
.,TRBV4-1,TRBJ2-3,.,CASSQLASASSTDTQYF,TGCGCCAGCAGCCAACTAGCGTCAGCCTCTAGCACAGATACGCAGTATTTT
once,TRBV7-2,TRBJ2-1,.,CASGLLRGFYNEQFF,TGTGCCAGCGGGCTGTTGAGGGGCTTCTACAATGAGCAGTTCTTC
.,TRBV20-1,TRBJ1-1,.,CSARGGENTEAFF,TGCAGTGCTAGAGGGGGCGAGAACACTGAAGCTTTCTTT
few,TRBV7-8,TRBJ2-7,.,CASSLAYYEQYF,TGTGCCAGCAGCTTAGCTTACTACGAGCAGTACTTC
few,TRBV12-3/TRBV12-4,TRBJ2-1,.,CASSLFGVNEQFF,TGTGCCAGCAGTTTATTCGGGGTTAATGAGCAGTTCTTC
.,TRBV28,TRBJ2-1,.,CASSGGWRIKNNEQFF,TGTGCCAGCAGTGGGGGCTGGCGGATAAAAAACAATGAGCAGTTCTTC
few,TRBV9,TRBJ2-3,TRBD2,CASSVGLAALADTQYF,TGTGCCAGCAGCGTAGGACTAGCGGCGCTGGCAGATACGCAGTATTTT
many,TRBV2,TRBJ2-3,.,CASSEGGGDTPDTQYF,TGTGCCAGCAGTGAAGGGGGTGGGGACACTCCCGATACGCAGTATTTT
many,TRBV5-1,TRBJ2-6,.,CASSSGGHSGANVLTF,TGCGCCAGCAGCTCTGGGGGCCACTCTGGGGCCAACGTCCTGACTTTC
.,TRBV30,TRBJ2-6,.,CAWRVISGANVLTF,TGTGCCTGGAGGGTGATCTCTGGGGCCAACGTCCTGACTTTC
.,TRBV27,TRBJ2-2,TRBD1,CASSFQDRVNTGELFF,TGTGCCAGCAGTTTTCAGGACAGGGTGAACACCGGGGAGCTGTTTTTT
many,TRBV20-1,TRBJ1-1,.,CSARGGKVNTEAFF,TGCAGTGCTCGTGGGGGAAAGGTGAACACTGAAGCTTTCTTT
.,TRBV7-9,TRBJ2-5,.,CASSGRDQNQETQYF,TGTGCCAGCAGCGGCCGGGACCAAAACCAAGAGACCCAGTACTTC
few,TRBV9,TRBJ2-1,TRBD2,CASSVPTGGPNEQFF,TGTGCCAGCAGCGTACCCACGGGAGGGCCGAATGAGCAGTTCTTC
.,TRBV18,TRBJ2-7,TRBD2,CASSPSSGRREQYF,TGTGCCAGCTCACCCTCTAGCGGGAGACGCGAGCAGTACTTC
few,TRBV7-2,TRBJ2-3,TRBD2,CASSFTSGGIDTQYF,TGTGCCAGCAGCTTTACTAGCGGGGGTATAGATACGCAGTATTTT
.,TRBV3-1,TRBJ1-2,.,CASSQAVSIYTF,TGTGCCAGCAGCCAAGCGGTCAGTATCTACACCTTC
.,TRBV29-1,TRBJ2-1,TRBD2,CSVPVVAGGLDEQFF,TGCAGCGTACCGGTTGTGGCGGGAGGGCTCGATGAGCAGTTCTTC
.,TRBV4-1,TRBJ2-4,.,CASSLVHENIQYF,TGCGCCAGCAGCCTCGTACATGAAAACATTCAGTACTTC
.,TRBV5-1,TRBJ2-3,.,CASSLDTSLTDTQYF,TGCGCCAGCAGCTTGGATACTAGCCTCACAGATACGCAGTATTTT
.,TRBV5-1,TRBJ2-1,.,CASMSATGTAYNEQFF,TGCGCCAGCATGTCAGCAACAGGAACGGCCTACAATGAGCAGTTCTTC
.,TRBV27,TRBJ2-7,.,CASSLTTGTTPYEQYF,TGTGCCAGCAGTTTAACCACCGGGACAACCCCCTACGAGCAGTACTTC
few,TRBV6-2/TRBV6-3,TRBJ2-1,.,CASSRTNSYNEQFF,TGTGCCAGCAGCCGGACGAACTCCTACAATGAGCAGTTCTTC
.,TRBV7-9,TRBJ2-7,TRBD2,CASSLVQSGTTYEQYF,TGTGCCAGCAGCTTAGTCCAAAGCGGGACCACCTACGAGCAGTACTTC
.,TRBV4-1,TRBJ1-6,.,CASSQDKAAYNSPLHF,TGCGCCAGCAGCCAAGACAAGGCAGCTTATAATTCACCCCTCCACTTT
.,TRBV3-1,TRBJ2-5,TRBD2,CASSLRLAGVKKTQYF,TGTGCCAGCAGCCTTAGACTAGCGGGAGTTAAGAAGACCCAGTACTTC
few,TRBV20-1,TRBJ1-1,TRBD1,CSARDRAGGLAISTEAFF,TGCAGTGCTAGAGATCGGGCAGGGGGTCTGGCAATTAGCACTGAAGCTTTCTTT
many,TRBV5-1,TRBJ2-7,TRBD2,CASSWRSSGTTYEQYF,TGCGCCAGCAGCTGGCGCTCTAGCGGGACCACCTACGAGCAGTACTTC
.,TRBV3-1,TRBJ1-1,.,CASSHGGYTEAFF,TGTGCCAGCAGCCACGGAGGATACACTGAAGCTTTCTTT
.,TRBV12-3/TRBV12-4,TRBJ2-5,TRBD2,CASSFAGTSGQGETQYF,TGTGCCAGCAGTTTCGCCGGGACTAGCGGACAAGGGGAGACCCAGTACTTC
few,TRBV5-5,TRBJ2-1,.,CASSWGPSGDNEQFF,TGTGCCAGCAGCTGGGGCCCATCCGGAGACAATGAGCAGTTCTTC
.,TRBV12-3/TRBV12-4,TRBJ2-7,TRBD1,CASSEDREEQYF,TGTGCCAGCAGTGAGGACAGGGAAGAGCAGTACTTC
many,TRBV5-1,TRBJ2-5,.,CASRLEGNLETQYF,TGCGCCAGTAGGTTGGAGGGGAATTTGGAGACCCAGTACTTC
many,TRBV6-5,TRBJ2-3,.,CASSYTSWTSTDTQYF,TGTGCCAGCAGTTACACTAGCTGGACCAGCACAGATACGCAGTATTTT
.,TRBV2,TRBJ2-1,TRBD2,CASSYDSGGLTYNEQFF,TGTGCCAGCAGTTACGATAGCGGGGGCCTTACCTACAATGAGCAGTTCTTC
many,TRBV20-1,TRBJ1-2,.,CSARDGGSSTNYGYTF,TGCAGTGCTAGAGATGGGGGGAGCAGTACTAACTATGGCTACACCTTC
.,TRBV12-3/TRBV12-4,TRBJ2-5,.,CASNGGFRETQYF,TGTGCCAGCAATGGGGGGTTCCGGGAGACCCAGTACTTC
.,TRBV3-1,TRBJ2-1,.,CASSLGDFPYNEQFF,TGTGCCAGCAGCCTTGGGGACTTCCCCTACAATGAGCAGTTCTTC